These T cell receptor beta chains were read from a single sample in a study of cytomegalovirus exposure and HLA in healthy donors. Clones were read by immunoSEQ multiplex PCR, and TCRdb kept only the in-frame ones, dropping some. This sample carries under 200,000 clones, roughly 80% of them seen once, and the ten largest clones take roughly 7.5%. Sequencing used PBMCs. These receptors were taken from a woman aged 25-40 years in good health and CMV-seropositive. CDR3s include the opening cysteine and the closing phenylalanine or tryptophan. The order of the fields is J gene, V gene, CDR3 protein.

TRBJ2-1 TRBV5-1 CAREERALLSSYNEQFF
TRBJ1-2 TRBV5-1 CASSLVGSGQTDYTF
TRBJ1-5 TRBV6-5 CASSYSQGGNQPQHF
TRBJ1-5 TRBV19 CASSTMTGSNQPQHF
TRBJ2-7 TRBV6-6 CASSPRDEQYF
TRBJ2-2 TRBV9 CASSVGSGGRNTGELFF
TRBJ1-1 TRBV14 CASSQLQGGEAFF
TRBJ2-3 TRBV7-2 CASSLGDTDTQYF
TRBJ2-7 TRBV2 CASTYQGVDYEQYF
TRBJ1-1 TRBV7-9 CASSLQGGNTEAFF
TRBJ2-1 TRBV29-1 CSVRQGWDNEQFF
TRBJ1-4 TRBV4-3 CASSQGQGLEKLFF
TRBJ2-2 TRBV7-9 CASSSRTVNTLPGTGELFF
TRBJ1-5 TRBV28 CASSYQGADSPNQPQHF
TRBJ2-3 TRBV28 CASSLPHRGARTDTQYF
TRBJ1-5 TRBV7-9 CSSSLWLNQPQHF
TRBJ1-6 TRBV4-3 CASSQAGVYNSPLHF
TRBJ1-1 TRBV11-3 CASSSRTDTEAFF
TRBJ1-1 TRBV6-1 CASSSPDRVSTEAFF
TRBJ2-1 TRBV14 CASSLGTFRQFF
TRBJ2-7 TRBV12-5 CASGFDSSLPYEQYF
TRBJ2-7 TRBV4-1 CASSPGQGTNEQYF
TRBJ1-1 TRBV7-2 CASSARAGGNTEAFF
TRBJ2-5 TRBV7-9 CASSPQGSGETQYF
TRBJ2-1 TRBV21-1 CASSKVAGTPCLIYNEQFF
TRBJ2-2 TRBV9 CASSRTGGSTGELFF
TRBJ1-1 TRBV6-1 CASSVGREGVAFF
TRBJ1-5 TRBV6-1 CASSQPQHF